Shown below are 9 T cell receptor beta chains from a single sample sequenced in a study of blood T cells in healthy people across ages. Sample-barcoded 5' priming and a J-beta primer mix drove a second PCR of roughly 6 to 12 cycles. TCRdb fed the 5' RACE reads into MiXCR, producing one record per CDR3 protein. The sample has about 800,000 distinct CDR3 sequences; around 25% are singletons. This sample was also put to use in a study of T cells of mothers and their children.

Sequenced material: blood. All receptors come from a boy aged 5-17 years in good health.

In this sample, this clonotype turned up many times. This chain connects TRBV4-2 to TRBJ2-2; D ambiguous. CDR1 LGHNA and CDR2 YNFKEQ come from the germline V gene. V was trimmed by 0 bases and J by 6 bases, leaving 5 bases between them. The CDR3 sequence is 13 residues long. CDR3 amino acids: CASSQDLAGELFF. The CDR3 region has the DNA TGTGCCAGCAGCCAAGATTTGGCCGGGGAGCTGTTTTTT.

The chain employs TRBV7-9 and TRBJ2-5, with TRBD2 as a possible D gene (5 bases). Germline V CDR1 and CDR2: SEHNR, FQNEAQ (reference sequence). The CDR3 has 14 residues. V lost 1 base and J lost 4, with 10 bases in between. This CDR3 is CASSLDLGAETQYF. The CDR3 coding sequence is TGTGCCAGCAGCTTAGATCTGGGAGCAGAGACCCAGTACTTC.

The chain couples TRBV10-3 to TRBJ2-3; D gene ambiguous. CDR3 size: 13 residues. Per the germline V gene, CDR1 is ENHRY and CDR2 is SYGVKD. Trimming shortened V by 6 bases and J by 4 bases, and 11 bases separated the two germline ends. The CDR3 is CAISNEFADTQYF. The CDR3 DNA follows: TGTGCCATCAGCAACGAGTTCGCAGATACGCAGTATTTT.

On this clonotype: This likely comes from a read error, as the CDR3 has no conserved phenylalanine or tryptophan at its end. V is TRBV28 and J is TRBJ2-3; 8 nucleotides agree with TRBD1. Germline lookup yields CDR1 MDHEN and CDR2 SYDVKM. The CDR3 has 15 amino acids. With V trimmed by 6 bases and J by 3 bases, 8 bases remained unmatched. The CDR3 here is CASRPKTGVTDTQYS. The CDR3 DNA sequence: TGTGCCAGCAGACCAAAGACAGGGGTGACAGATACGCAGTATTCT.

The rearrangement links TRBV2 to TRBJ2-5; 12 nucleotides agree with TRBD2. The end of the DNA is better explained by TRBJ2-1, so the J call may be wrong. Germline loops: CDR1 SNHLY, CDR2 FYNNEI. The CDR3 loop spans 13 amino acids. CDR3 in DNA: TGTGCCAGCACTATGACTAGCGGGAGTGAGCAGTTCTTC. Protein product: CASTMTSGSEQFF.

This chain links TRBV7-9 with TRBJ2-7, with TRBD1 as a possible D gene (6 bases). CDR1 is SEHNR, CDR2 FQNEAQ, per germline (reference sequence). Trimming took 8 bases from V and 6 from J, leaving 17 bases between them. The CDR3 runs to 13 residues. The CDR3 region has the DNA TGTGCCAGCGCAACAGGGTTCAGTGCCGAGCAGTACTTC. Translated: CASATGFSAEQYF.

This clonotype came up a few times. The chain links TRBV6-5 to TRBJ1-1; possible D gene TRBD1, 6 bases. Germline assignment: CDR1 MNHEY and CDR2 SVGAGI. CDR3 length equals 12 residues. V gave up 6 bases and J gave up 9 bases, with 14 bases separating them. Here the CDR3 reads CASSARQAKAFF. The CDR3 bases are TGTGCCAGCAGCGCAAGACAGGCGAAAGCTTTCTTT.

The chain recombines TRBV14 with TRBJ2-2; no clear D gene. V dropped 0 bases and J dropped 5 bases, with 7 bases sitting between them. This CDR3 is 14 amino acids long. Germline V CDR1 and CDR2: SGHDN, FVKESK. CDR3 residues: CASSQDRDTGELFF. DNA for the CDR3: TGTGCCAGCAGCCAAGATCGCGATACCGGGGAGCTGTTTTTT.

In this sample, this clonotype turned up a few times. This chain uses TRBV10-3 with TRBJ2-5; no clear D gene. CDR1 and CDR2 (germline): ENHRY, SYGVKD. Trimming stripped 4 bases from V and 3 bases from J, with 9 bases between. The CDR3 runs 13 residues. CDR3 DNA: TGTGCCATCAGTGCTGACCCTAAAGAGACCCAGTACTTC. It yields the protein CAISADPKETQYF.